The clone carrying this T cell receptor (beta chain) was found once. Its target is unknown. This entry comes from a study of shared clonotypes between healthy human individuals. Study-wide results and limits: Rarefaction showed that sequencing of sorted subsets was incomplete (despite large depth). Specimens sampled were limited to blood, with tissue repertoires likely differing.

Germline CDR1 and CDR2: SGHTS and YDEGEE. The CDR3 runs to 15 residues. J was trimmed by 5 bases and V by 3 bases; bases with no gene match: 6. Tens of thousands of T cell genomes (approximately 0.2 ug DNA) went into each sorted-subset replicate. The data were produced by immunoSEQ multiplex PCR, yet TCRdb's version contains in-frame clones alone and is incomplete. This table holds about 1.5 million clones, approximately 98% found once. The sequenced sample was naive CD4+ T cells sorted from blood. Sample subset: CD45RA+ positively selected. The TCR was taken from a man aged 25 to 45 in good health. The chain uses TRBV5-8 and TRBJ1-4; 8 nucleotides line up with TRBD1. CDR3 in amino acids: CASSSRTGRNEKLFF. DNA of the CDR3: TGTGCCAGCAGCTCCAGGACAGGGAGAAATGAAAAACTGTTTTTT.